The T cell receptor (beta chain) under discussion was sequenced for a study of vaccination and CD4 T cells after COVID-19. In the study overall: The peptides that stimulated the cells were overlapping spike peptides from SARS-CoV-2, HCoV-NL63, HCoV-OC43 and HCoV-229E. Controls had a CEFX pool, an HIV-1 Nef pool, or no peptide added.

The germline V and J ends were trimmed by 4 bases and 6 bases, with 10 bases remaining between them. CDR1 is SGHVS, CDR2 FQNEAQ, per germline. The CDR3 consists of 13 residues. To note about this clonotype: Its antigen remains unidentified.

Study conclusions and caveats: Median counts of SARS-CoV-2-reactive clonotypes increased from around 21 to 38; this difference was not significant.

Treatment denoted: roughly nine-day PBMC culture with coronavirus spike peptide pools or control peptides (ViraFEST assay). Sequence data for DNA of cultured CD4+ T cells were generated by the Oncomine TCR Beta short-read assay. TCRdb reprocessed the PCR reads via MiXCR and lists one record per CDR3 protein. The profile shows around 13,000 distinct CDR3 sequences, 76% of them singletons. This chain links TRBV7-8 with TRBJ1-5; unclear D gene. This sequence was found in a human donor who had recovered from COVID-19. The sample taken for sequencing was CD4+ T cells from blood, cultured in vitro. The CDR3 region is CASSSWGTQPQHF. CDR3 DNA sequence: TGTGCCAGCAGCTCATGGGGAACTCAGCCCCAGCATTTT.